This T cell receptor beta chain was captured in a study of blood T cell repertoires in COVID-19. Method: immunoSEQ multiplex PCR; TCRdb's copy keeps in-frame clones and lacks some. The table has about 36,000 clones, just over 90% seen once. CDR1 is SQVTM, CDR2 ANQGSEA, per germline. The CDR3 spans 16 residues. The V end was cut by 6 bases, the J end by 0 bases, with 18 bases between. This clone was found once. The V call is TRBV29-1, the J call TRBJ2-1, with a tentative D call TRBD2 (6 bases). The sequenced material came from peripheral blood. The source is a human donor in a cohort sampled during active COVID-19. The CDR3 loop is CSVEKGLANSYNEQFF. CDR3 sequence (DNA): TGCAGCGTAGAGAAGGGTCTAGCGAACTCCTACAATGAGCAGTTCTTC.